These 26 T cell receptor beta chains were sequenced from one sample in a study of control samples from healthy donors and cancer patients. Clones were read by immunoSEQ multiplex PCR, and TCRdb kept only the in-frame ones, dropping some. This repertoire shows approximately 100,000 clones, 90% found once; its top ten account for about 4%. Material for sequencing was blood. These receptor sequences come from a woman between 18 and 29 years old in good health.

This CDR3 is CASKGVFAEAFF. DNA for the CDR3: TGTGCCAGCAAGGGCGTATTTGCTGAAGCTTTCTTT. The chain has TRBV2 and TRBJ1-1; no clear D gene. V dropped 7 bases and J dropped 6 bases, with 12 bases sitting between them. The germline V gene encodes CDR1 SNHLY and CDR2 FYNNEI. The CDR3 loop spans 12 amino acids.

This chain joins TRBV14 and TRBJ1-2; D is undetermined. Germline loops: CDR1 SGHDN, CDR2 FVKESK. The V gene lost 0 bases and the J gene lost 1 base, with 9 bases spanning the gap. CDR3 size: 15 residues. In DNA form, the CDR3 reads TGTGCCAGCAGCCAAGATCTGGCCGATAACTATGGCTACACCTTC. Translating it yields CASSQDLADNYGYTF.

This chain links TRBV7-9 with TRBJ1-4; tentative D call: TRBD1 (6 bases). Germline assignment: CDR1 SEHNR and CDR2 FQNEAQ (reference sequence). CDR3 length equals 17 residues. With 5 bases removed from V and 0 bases from J, the gap between germline ends came to 16 bases. The CDR3 bases are TGTGCCAGCAGCCAAACTAGGGGGGGAACAACTAATGAAAAACTGTTTTTT. It is translated as CASSQTRGGTTNEKLFF.

The rearrangement links TRBV2 to TRBJ1-6, with 10 bases fitting TRBD1. The CDR3 spans 14 residues. Germline loops: CDR1 SNHLY, CDR2 FYNNEI. V shed 6 bases, J shed 8 bases, and the junction held 4 bases outside the gene matches. DNA of the CDR3: TGTGCCAGCAGGTCCGGGACAGGGGATTCACCCCTCCACTTT. It codes for CASRSGTGDSPLHF. The variable domain in full, with the rest retrieved from reference TRBV2 and TRBJ1-6, is EPEVTQTPSHQVTQMGQEVILRCVPISNHLYFYWYRQILGQKVEFLVSFYNNEISEKSEIFDDQFSVERPDGSNFTLKIRSTKLEDSAMYFCASRSGTGDSPLHFGNGTRLTVT.

This sequence joins TRBV3-1 (or the pseudogene TRBV3-2) and TRBJ2-5; perhaps D is TRBD1 or TRBD2 (5 bases each). Per germline, CDR1 LGHDT and CDR2 YNNKEL (reference sequence). The CDR3 is made up of 15 amino acids. V was clipped by 5 bases and J by 1 base, with 14 bases between them. The CDR3, as DNA: TGTGCCAGCAGCGCTGAGGGGAACCCCCAAGAGACCCAGTACTTC. Its protein is CASSAEGNPQETQYF.

This rearrangement joins TRBV28 to TRBJ2-7; 7 positions match TRBD1. CDR1 is MDHEN and CDR2 is SYDVKM in the germline V gene. V lost 7 bases, J lost 3 bases, and 6 bases stayed unmatched. The CDR3 is made up of 13 amino acids. CDR3 amino acids: CASISGTDYEQYF. The CDR3 DNA sequence: TGTGCCAGCATTTCCGGGACAGACTACGAGCAGTACTTC.

This clone was seen once. CDR3 nucleotide sequence: TGTGCCAGTAGTGGACCGGGACAGGGGAATCAGCCCCAGCATTTT. It specifies CASSGPGQGNQPQHF. The chain couples TRBV19 to TRBJ1-5, with 10 bases that match TRBD1. Germline V CDR1 and CDR2: LNHDA, SQIVND (reference sequence). Germline trimming cut 5 bases from V and 4 bases from J; bases unmatched to any gene: 5. CDR3 length: 15 amino acids.

This sequence joins TRBV28 and TRBJ1-5, with 7 nucleotides matching TRBD1. The ends lost 7 bases at V and 1 base at J; junction bases unmatched: 7. The CDR3 runs to 15 residues. CDR1 is MDHEN, CDR2 SYDVKM, per germline. CDR3 coding DNA: TGTGCCAGCACTAACACAGGGGAAAGCAATCAGCCCCAGCATTTT. Amino acids: CASTNTGESNQPQHF.

The J gene is TRBJ2-7, the V gene TRBV6-1; 9 positions agree with TRBD1. Germline V gives CDR1 MNHNS, CDR2 SASEGT. The CDR3 is 15 residues long. The junction had 9 bases not matched to a gene; V was cut back by 3 bases and J by 6 bases. This CDR3 is CASSDTGTGTVEQYF. CDR3 sequence (DNA): TGTGCCAGCAGTGACACCGGGACAGGGACCGTCGAGCAGTACTTC.

This clone is medium-sized in the sample. This rearrangement joins TRBV6-5 to TRBJ1-1; 7 nucleotides agree with TRBD1. Germline loops: CDR1 MNHEY, CDR2 SVGAGI. CDR3 length equals 13 residues. J was trimmed by 3 bases and V by 5 bases; bases with no gene match: 3. DNA of the CDR3: TGTGCCAGCAGTCCAGGGGGGTACACTGAAGCTTTCTTT. As protein: CASSPGGYTEAFF.

This clone was seen repeatedly, ten times or more. This rearrangement joins TRBV14 to TRBJ1-2, with D tentatively TRBD1 (5 bases). CDR1 is SGHDN, CDR2 FVKESK, per germline. The V end was cut by 4 bases, the J end by 4 bases, with 16 bases between. This CDR3 spans 15 amino acids. The CDR3 loop is CASSPVKGPAYGYTF. In DNA, the CDR3 is TGTGCCAGCAGCCCCGTTAAGGGGCCGGCCTATGGCTACACCTTC.

The chain couples TRBV6-2 or TRBV6-3 to TRBJ2-2; D perhaps matches TRBD2 (6 bases). Germline V gene data show CDR1 as MNHEY and CDR2 as SVGEGT. The CDR3 sequence is 15 residues long. Trimming stripped 3 bases from V and 4 bases from J, with 12 bases between. The CDR3, as DNA: TGTGCCAGCAGTTATTCGGGGGAGACCACCGGGGAGCTGTTTTTT. Protein product: CASSYSGETTGELFF.

The rearrangement uses TRBV5-1 and TRBJ1-1; D remains unclear. The ends were cut back, 0 bases at V and 0 bases at J, with 6 bases in the middle. Germline-derived CDR1 and CDR2 are SGHRS and YFSETQ. CDR3 length: 14 amino acids. This chain's CDR3 is CASSLAAVNTEAFF. CDR3 DNA: TGCGCCAGCAGCTTGGCCGCGGTGAACACTGAAGCTTTCTTT.

The V gene is TRBV7-2, the J gene TRBJ1-5; TRBD1 matches 7 bases. Germline CDR1 and CDR2: SGHTA and FQGNSA. CDR3 length: 16 residues. V lost 5 bases, J lost 2 bases, and 9 bases stayed unmatched. The CDR3 DNA sequence: TGTGCCAGCAGCCCGTTTGCAACAGGGGGCAATCAGCCCCAGCATTTT. Encoded protein: CASSPFATGGNQPQHF. Full variable domain (outside the CDR3, taken from reference TRBV7-2 and TRBJ1-5): GAGVSQSPSNKVTEKGKDVELRCDPISGHTALYWYRQSLGQGLEFLIYFQGNSAPDKSGLPSDRFSAERTGGSVSTLTIQRTQQEDSAVYLCASSPFATGGNQPQHFGDGTRLSIL.

The chain recombines TRBV19 with TRBJ1-1; tentatively, D is TRBD1 (6 bases). The CDR3 is 16 residues long. Germline V lookup: CDR1 LNHDA, CDR2 SQIVND (reference sequence). The V gene lost 3 bases and the J gene lost 4 bases, with 18 bases spanning the gap. The CDR3 sequence is CASSIRPHRAATEAFF. CDR3 sequence (DNA): TGTGCCAGTAGTATCAGGCCCCACAGGGCGGCCACTGAAGCTTTCTTT. Complete variable domain (other parts from reference TRBV19 and TRBJ1-1): DGGITQSPKYLFRKEGQNVTLSCEQNLNHDAMYWYRQDPGQGLRLIYYSQIVNDFQKGDIAEGYSVSREKKESFPLTVTSAQKNPTAFYLCASSIRPHRAATEAFFGQGTRLTVV.

Note on this clone: Other DNA variants within this sample encode the same CDR3. V gene TRBV7-2 combines with J gene TRBJ2-3; a possible D gene is TRBD1 (5 bases). Per the germline V gene, CDR1 is SGHTA and CDR2 is FQGNSA. The V end lost 5 bases, the J end lost 3 bases, and 12 bases lay between the germline ends. The length of the CDR3 is 14 residues. The CDR3 protein is CASSLWTLTDTQYF. CDR3 coding DNA: TGTGCCAGCAGCCTATGGACACTTACAGATACGCAGTATTTT.

The genes are TRBV10-2 and TRBJ2-3; D remains ambiguous. V was trimmed by 8 bases and J by 4 bases, leaving 13 bases between them. This CDR3 has 13 residues. The V gene's germline CDR1 is WSHSY and CDR2 SAAADI. CDR3: CASPGPKPDTQYF. CDR3 bases: TGCGCCAGCCCGGGCCCCAAACCAGATACGCAGTATTTT.

The V call is TRBV7-9, the J call TRBJ2-7; 11 bases fit TRBD1. Per the germline V gene, CDR1 is SEHNR and CDR2 is FQNEAQ (reference sequence). Trimming cost V 5 bases and J 7 bases; bases outside gene matches: 7. The CDR3 length is 14 residues. Here the CDR3 reads CASSLGTGGREQYF. The CDR3 nucleotides are TGTGCCAGCAGCCTTGGGACAGGGGGGCGAGAGCAGTACTTC.

The V gene is TRBV20-1, the J gene TRBJ1-4; no reliable D call. Germline assignment: CDR1 DFQATT and CDR2 SNEGSKA (reference sequence). V was cut by 3 bases and J by 1 base, with 9 bases left in between. The CDR3 sequence is 14 residues long. CDR3 DNA sequence: TGCAGTGCTAGTGACCCCAGAACTAATGAAAAACTGTTTTTT. Its translation: CSASDPRTNEKLFF.

This chain links TRBV4-1 with TRBJ2-7; the D gene is possibly TRBD1 (5 bases). The germline CDR1 and CDR2 sequences are MGHRA and YSYEKL. V was pared by 2 bases and J by 4 bases, with 12 bases between. The CDR3 covers 14 residues. The CDR3 sequence is CASSQFQDNYEQYF. As DNA, the CDR3 is TGCGCCAGCAGCCAATTCCAGGACAATTACGAGCAGTACTTC.

The genes are TRBV29-1 and TRBJ1-3, with a tentative D call TRBD1 (6 bases). V lost 7 bases and J 1 base, leaving 11 bases between the germline ends. The germline gives CDR1 SQVTM, CDR2 ANQGSEA. CDR3 length equals 13 residues. The CDR3 here is CSGYRESGNTIYF. The CDR3 nucleotides are TGCAGCGGATACAGGGAATCTGGAAACACCATATATTTT. Using reference TRBV29-1 and TRBJ1-3 for the parts outside the CDR3, the full variable domain is SAVISQKPSRDICQRGTSLTIQCQVDSQVTMMFWYRQQPGQSLTLIATANQGSEATYESGFVIDKFPISRPNLTFSTLTVSNMSPEDSSIYLCSGYRESGNTIYFGEGSWLTVV.

The rearrangement joins TRBV18 to TRBJ2-3; 7 bases align to TRBD2. The CDR3 spans 16 residues. CDR1 is KGHSH, CDR2 LQKENI, per germline. V trimming: 6 bases; J trimming: 0 bases; junction bases outside the gene matches: 9. CDR3 residues: CASSPPGGGSTDTQYF. In DNA, the CDR3 is TGTGCCAGCTCCCCTCCTGGCGGGGGAAGCACAGATACGCAGTATTTT.

This chain links TRBV3-1 (or the pseudogene TRBV3-2) with TRBJ1-6, with D maybe TRBD1 (5 bases). V shed 4 bases and J shed 7 bases, with 17 bases lying between them. CDR3 size: 16 residues. Germline V lookup: CDR1 LGHDT, CDR2 YNNKEL (reference sequence). The CDR3: CASSPEPGRGNSPLHF. DNA of the CDR3: TGTGCCAGCAGCCCCGAACCCGGGCGGGGGAATTCACCCCTCCACTTT.

V is TRBV2 and J is TRBJ2-1; the D call may be TRBD1 or TRBD2 (5 bases each). Germline-derived CDR1 and CDR2 are SNHLY and FYNNEI. The CDR3 covers 11 residues. Trimming pared 4 bases from V and 14 bases from J, leaving 12 bases between. In DNA, the CDR3 is TGTGCCAGCAGTGTGGGGGTTATCAAGTTCTTC. Translation gives CASSVGVIKFF. Based on the CDR3 plus reference TRBV2 and TRBJ2-1, the full variable domain is EPEVTQTPSHQVTQMGQEVILRCVPISNHLYFYWYRQILGQKVEFLVSFYNNEISEKSEIFDDQFSVERPDGSNFTLKIRSTKLEDSAMYFCASSVGVIKFFGPGTRLTVL.

The chain joins TRBV5-1 to TRBJ2-3, with 10 bases that match TRBD1. Germline V gene lookup returns CDR1 SGHRS and CDR2 YFSETQ. V was clipped by 4 bases and J by 3 bases; unmatched bases: 2. The CDR3 loop spans 14 amino acids. The CDR3: CASSQGQGTDTQYF. The CDR3 DNA is TGCGCCAGCAGCCAGGGACAGGGGACAGATACGCAGTATTTT.

Note on this clone: Other DNA sequences in the sample encode the same CDR3. The V and J genes are TRBV9 and TRBJ1-2; D remains ambiguous. V dropped 3 bases and J dropped 4 bases, with 4 bases sitting between them. There are 11 residues in the CDR3. Germline assignment: CDR1 SGDLS and CDR2 YYNGEE. The CDR3 DNA reads TGTGCCAGCAGCGCGAGCTATGGCTACACCTTC. Encoded protein: CASSASYGYTF. Together with reference TRBV9 and TRBJ1-2, the CDR3 gives the full variable domain: DSGVTQTPKHLITATGQRVTLRCSPRSGDLSVYWYQQSLDQGLQFLIQYYNGEERAKGNILERFSAQQFPDLHSELNLSSLELGDSALYFCASSASYGYTFGSGTRLTVV.